The 13 T cell receptor beta chains in this list originate from one sample, sequenced in a study. Using its own MiXCR run on the 5' RACE reads, TCRdb lists one record per CDR3 protein. The data hold roughly 52,000 distinct CDR3 sequences, with roughly a sixth observed a single time. The specimen was naive CD4+ T cells sorted from blood. Subset specified: naive CD4+ T cells, CD4+CD45RA+CD25-. These receptors originate from a female donor with breast cancer.

This clonotype occurred many times. The gene calls are TRBV6-6 and TRBJ2-7, with TRBD1 matching over 9 bases. Germline trimming cut 4 bases from V and 0 bases from J; bases unmatched to any gene: 4. Germline CDR1 MNHNY, CDR2 SVGAGI (reference sequence). The CDR3 runs 15 residues. CDR3 amino acids: CASSFGQGRSYEQYF. CDR3 coding DNA: TGTGCCAGCAGTTTCGGACAGGGGCGCTCCTACGAGCAGTACTTC.

This clonotype occurred many times. This sequence joins TRBV7-2 and TRBJ1-1; a weak D match, TRBD1 (5 bases). CDR1 and CDR2 from the germline V gene are SGHTA and FQGNSA. V was pared by 4 bases and J by 10 bases, with 16 bases between. There are 13 residues in the CDR3. Here the CDR3 reads CASSSSVGHVAFF. The CDR3 DNA is TGTGCCAGCAGCTCATCGGTGGGGCATGTAGCTTTCTTT.

This clonotype was seen more than once but under ten times. The chain couples TRBV6-6 to TRBJ2-7, with a weak D call TRBD1 (6 bases). This CDR3 region has 15 residues. Germline-derived CDR1 and CDR2 are MNHNY and SVGAGI (reference sequence). V was shortened by 5 bases and J by 4 bases, with 18 bases between the two germline ends. The CDR3 DNA reads as TGTGCCAGCAGTCGCGCCCCGGGACAAGGTTACGAGCAGTACTTC. Its protein product is CASSRAPGQGYEQYF.

The rearrangement uses TRBV5-1 and TRBJ2-1, with a tentative D call TRBD2 (6 bases). The V and J ends lost 2 bases and 5 bases respectively, with 8 bases between them. Germline CDR1 and CDR2: SGHRS and YFSETQ. The CDR3 is 13 residues long. CDR3 DNA sequence: TGCGCCAGCAGCTTACTAGCCAACAATGAGCAGTTCTTC. Translating gives CASSLLANNEQFF.

The chain combines TRBV20-1 with TRBJ1-1, with D hard to call. CDR3 length equals 14 residues. V was trimmed by 5 bases and J by 3 bases, leaving 16 bases between them. The germline V gene encodes CDR1 DFQATT and CDR2 SNEGSKA (reference sequence). For the CDR3, the DNA is TGCAGTGCTTTTACAAGTCCTTTGGACACTGAAGCTTTCTTT. This translates into CSAFTSPLDTEAFF.

A note on this clonotype: This may come from a read error, since a much larger clone is one base off. The chain is built from TRBV20-1 and TRBJ2-2, with TRBD2 matching over 12 bases. The CDR3 totals 19 residues. CDR1 is DFQATT, CDR2 SNEGSKA, per germline (reference sequence). The CDR3 loop reads CGARGTTSGGTMNTGELFF. Here the CDR3 DNA reads TGCGGTGCTAGAGGTACCACTAGCGGGGGGACCATGAACACCGGGGAGCTGTTTTTT.

This chain joins TRBV20-1 and TRBJ1-5; possibly TRBD1 for D (6 bases). With 6 bases removed from V and 4 bases from J, the gap between germline ends came to 19 bases. CDR3 length: 15 amino acids. CDR1 is DFQATT and CDR2 is SNEGSKA in the germline V gene (reference sequence). CDR3 DNA: TGCAGTGCCCAGGGGCTTTCCCTAAGGAATCAGCCCCAGCATTTT. Translation: CSAQGLSLRNQPQHF.

This clonotype showed up just a few times. The V call is TRBV7-2, the J call TRBJ2-1; D perhaps matches TRBD2 (5 bases). The CDR3 is 15 residues long. The V gene lost 4 bases and the J gene lost 1 base, with 11 bases spanning the gap. Germline V gene data show CDR1 as SGHTA and CDR2 as FQGNSA. The DNA for the CDR3 is TGTGCCAGCAGCTCCGGACTCGTTTCCTACAATGAGCAGTTCTTC. Its protein is CASSSGLVSYNEQFF.

The table lists this clonotype with many counts. V and J are TRBV28 and TRBJ1-2; 9 bases line up with TRBD1. The CDR3 extends over 13 amino acids. Losses at the gene ends were 6 bases for V and 8 bases for J; bases not matched to a gene: 7. In germline, CDR1 is MDHEN, CDR2 SYDVKM. CDR3 in amino acids: CASSPDRGAGYTF. CDR3 in DNA: TGTGCCAGCAGCCCCGACAGGGGGGCCGGCTACACCTTC.

This clonotype was found a few times. The chain couples TRBV9 to TRBJ2-7, with 7 bases matching TRBD2. V gave up 0 bases and J gave up 3 bases; unmatched junction bases: 6. CDR1 is SGDLS and CDR2 is YYNGEE in the germline V gene. The CDR3 runs 15 residues. CDR3 sequence: CASSVEPSGNYEQYF. CDR3 in DNA: TGTGCCAGCAGCGTAGAACCTAGCGGTAACTACGAGCAGTACTTC.

CDR3 protein: CASSLPTVGSRDTQYF. The DNA for the CDR3 is TGTGCCAGCAGTTTACCAACGGTAGGATCCAGAGATACGCAGTATTTT. This chain links TRBV28 with TRBJ2-3; no clear D. The CDR3 loop spans 16 amino acids. From germline, CDR1 is MDHEN and CDR2 SYDVKM. Deletions cut 2 bases from V and 5 bases from J, with 17 bases between.

This sequence joins TRBV6-2 or TRBV6-3 and TRBJ1-1; 8 bases are shared with TRBD1. Germline loops: CDR1 MNHEY, CDR2 SVGEGT. This CDR3 spans 16 amino acids. Trimming removed 4 bases from V and 1 base from J; junction bases left unmatched: 8. The CDR3 protein is CASSSPQGAPNTEAFF. The DNA of the CDR3 is TGTGCCAGCAGTTCTCCCCAGGGGGCTCCGAACACTGAAGCTTTCTTT.

This clonotype was picked up many times. The V and J genes are TRBV10-3 and TRBJ2-5; D not certain. V lost 4 bases to trimming and J lost 0 bases, with 6 bases between them. Per the germline V gene, CDR1 is ENHRY and CDR2 is SYGVKD. This CDR3 spans 13 amino acids. The CDR3 loop reads CAISGDDQETQYF. The CDR3 DNA reads TGTGCCATCAGTGGTGACGACCAAGAGACCCAGTACTTC.